This T cell receptor (beta chain) was sequenced in a study of blood T cell repertoires in COVID-19. The overall study: Nucleic acid was either cDNA or gDNA, and it came from T cells, B-cell-depleted T cells, or PBMCs.

Profiling relied on immunoSEQ multiplex PCR, and the TCRdb table lists in-frame clones only, not all of them. The data show about 290,000 clones, approximately 89% seen once. Germline V CDR1 and CDR2: SGHKS, YYEKEE (reference sequence). The ends were cut back, 6 bases at V and 8 bases at J, with 15 bases in the middle. This CDR3 contains 13 residues. The source is a woman aged 25 to 39 with COVID-19, enrolled during active disease. The sample comprised peripheral blood. The chain uses TRBV5-5 and TRBJ2-1, with TRBD2 as a possible D gene (6 bases). This CDR3 is CASTLVPGDEQFF. Written as DNA, the CDR3 is TGTGCCAGCACCCTAGTCCCGGGAGATGAGCAGTTCTTC.